What follows are 19 T cell receptor beta chains derived from one specimen sequenced in a study of shared clonotypes between healthy human individuals. CD45RO-negative cells were positively selected for CCR7, leaving out terminally differentiated effector memory CD45RA+ cells. The repertoire was sequenced with immunoSEQ multiplex PCR; TCRdb's copy has only in-frame clones and lacks some. The sample lists millions of clones, about 95% occurring once. The sequenced sample was naive CD8+ T cells sorted from blood. These receptors were taken from a man in his late teens or twenties in good health.

The chain joins TRBV7-9 to TRBJ2-1; a possible D gene is TRBD1 (5 bases). The V gene's germline CDR1 is SEHNR and CDR2 FQNEAQ (reference sequence). Trimming removed 1 base at V and 6 bases at J, with 13 bases between. The CDR3 loop spans 15 amino acids. The chain's CDR3 is CASSLGVGDFNEQFF. The DNA for the CDR3 is TGTGCCAGCAGCTTAGGAGTAGGGGATTTCAATGAGCAGTTCTTC.

The gene calls are TRBV7-8 and TRBJ2-2; possible D gene TRBD1, 5 bases. Trimming shortened V by 5 bases and J by 0 bases, and 7 bases separated the two germline ends. Germline CDR1 is SGHVS and CDR2 is FQNEAQ. The length of the CDR3 is 14 residues. CDR3 in amino acids: CASSPGPNTGELFF. The CDR3 bases are TGTGCCAGCAGCCCAGGGCCGAACACCGGGGAGCTGTTTTTT.

The rearrangement uses TRBV28 and TRBJ2-7; 7 bases are a match to TRBD1. Per germline, CDR1 MDHEN and CDR2 SYDVKM. The CDR3 loop spans 14 amino acids. After removal of 6 bases from V and 2 bases from J, the junction contained 7 bases not matched to a gene. The CDR3 sequence: CASSPTGTTYEQYF. CDR3 in DNA: TGTGCCAGCAGCCCGACAGGGACAACCTACGAGCAGTACTTC.

This rearrangement joins TRBV5-6 to TRBJ1-5, with D unclear. This CDR3 is built from 16 residues. In germline, CDR1 is SGHDT, CDR2 YYEEEE. Trimming stripped 1 base from V and 0 bases from J, with 11 bases between. The CDR3 sequence: CASSLTAASSNQPQHF. The CDR3 nucleotides are TGTGCCAGCAGCTTGACGGCAGCTAGTAGCAATCAGCCCCAGCATTTT.

The genes are TRBV5-4 and TRBJ2-1; 7 bases agree with TRBD1. This CDR3 comprises 13 residues. V lost 1 base to trimming and J lost 6 bases; unmatched junction nucleotides: 1. Germline assignment: CDR1 SGHNT and CDR2 YYREEE (reference sequence). The CDR3 region is CASSLRGPNEQFF. CDR3 bases: TGTGCCAGCAGCTTGAGGGGGCCCAATGAGCAGTTCTTC. Together with reference TRBV5-4 and TRBJ2-1, the CDR3 gives the full variable domain: ETGVTQSPTHLIKTRGQQVTLRCSSQSGHNTVSWYQQALGQGPQFIFQYYREEENGRGNFPPRFSGLQFPNYSSELNVNALELDDSALYLCASSLRGPNEQFFGPGTRLTVL.

To note about this clone: Other nucleotide sequences from this sample produce the same CDR3. The chain couples TRBV29-1 to TRBJ2-7; D is undetermined. V was trimmed by 3 bases and J by 1 base, leaving 10 bases between them. Germline values: CDR1 SQVTM, CDR2 ANQGSEA. The CDR3 is 13 residues long. The CDR3 loop reads CSVEPDGSYEQYF. CDR3 coding DNA: TGCAGCGTTGAGCCGGACGGATCCTACGAGCAGTACTTC.

V gene TRBV5-6 combines with J gene TRBJ2-5, with D possibly being TRBD1 or TRBD2 (5 bases each). There are 17 residues in the CDR3. Looked up from germline, CDR1 is SGHDT and CDR2 is YYEEEE. V was clipped by 4 bases and J by 1 base, with 20 bases between them. CDR3 in amino acids: CASSPDGAGPTQETQYF. The CDR3 DNA reads TGTGCCAGCAGCCCCGATGGGGCGGGCCCGACCCAAGAGACCCAGTACTTC.

This chain connects TRBV30 to TRBJ1-2, with TRBD1 matching over 7 bases. CDR1 and CDR2 (germline): GTSNPN, SVGIG (reference sequence). Trimming removed 6 bases from V and 7 bases from J; junction bases left unmatched: 11. This CDR3 is built from 13 residues. CDR3 bases: TGTGCCTGCCGAGAAGGGACAGTCCCTGGCTACACCTTC. Residues: CACREGTVPGYTF.

This chain connects TRBV27 to TRBJ1-6; D gene unclear. V was cut by 5 bases and J by 3 bases, with 14 bases left in between. CDR1 is MNHEY, CDR2 SMNVEV, per germline (reference sequence). The CDR3 runs 16 residues. This CDR3 reads CASSPPGGFYNSPLHF. The DNA of the CDR3 is TGTGCCAGCAGTCCACCCGGCGGCTTCTATAATTCACCCCTCCACTTT.

The V gene is TRBV5-5, the J gene TRBJ2-1; 9 positions match TRBD1. Germline V CDR1 and CDR2: SGHKS, YYEKEE (reference sequence). After removal of 4 bases from V and 8 bases from J, the junction contained 10 bases not matched to a gene. This CDR3 contains 15 residues. The CDR3 sequence: CASSQQGAHVDEQFF. The CDR3 nucleotides are TGTGCCAGCAGCCAACAGGGGGCACATGTGGATGAGCAGTTCTTC.

The CDR3 nucleotides read TGCAGGGGAAGCCAGCCCCAGCATTTT. Protein: CRGSQPQHF. The chain has TRBV20-1 and TRBJ1-5; D is undetermined. In germline, CDR1 is DFQATT, CDR2 SNEGSKA (reference sequence). CDR3 length: 9 amino acids.

Comments on this clone: This same CDR3 is encoded by further DNA sequences in the sample. V is TRBV4-1 and J is TRBJ2-7; D tentatively reads TRBD1 or TRBD2 (6 bases each). V lost 0 bases and J 1 base, leaving 10 bases between the germline ends. CDR3 length: 15 residues. Germline CDR1 and CDR2: MGHRA and YSYEKL. The CDR3 sequence: CASSQDRGGSYEQYF. The CDR3 nucleotides are TGCGCCAGCAGCCAAGATCGAGGGGGGTCCTACGAGCAGTACTTC.

The chain is built from TRBV9 and TRBJ2-3; TRBD2 agrees at 8 bases. Unmatched junction bases numbered 5, after V lost 0 bases and J lost 2 bases. CDR1 is SGDLS, CDR2 YYNGEE, per germline. This CDR3 has 16 residues. The CDR3 reads CASSVAGREDTDTQYF. As DNA, the CDR3 is TGTGCCAGCAGCGTAGCGGGGCGGGAGGACACAGATACGCAGTATTTT. Together with reference TRBV9 and TRBJ2-3, the CDR3 gives the full variable domain: DSGVTQTPKHLITATGQRVTLRCSPRSGDLSVYWYQQSLDQGLQFLIQYYNGEERAKGNILERFSAQQFPDLHSELNLSSLELGDSALYFCASSVAGREDTDTQYFGPGTRLTVL.

V gene TRBV27 combines with J gene TRBJ1-2; TRBD1 aligns across 7 bases. Trimming removed 3 bases from V and 6 bases from J; junction bases left unmatched: 10. The CDR3 sequence is 15 residues long. The germline V gene has CDR1 MNHEY and CDR2 SMNVEV (reference sequence). The CDR3: CASSFAPGQLNGYTF. The DNA for the CDR3 is TGTGCCAGCAGTTTTGCCCCGGGACAGTTAAATGGCTACACCTTC.

Concerning this clone itself: Other DNA sequences from this sample encode an identical CDR3 as well. The chain is built from TRBV6-5 and TRBJ2-7, with D possibly being TRBD1 (7 bases). Germline V gene lookup returns CDR1 MNHEY and CDR2 SVGAGI. The V end lost 2 bases, the J end lost 1 base, and 12 bases lay between the germline ends. The CDR3 is made up of 15 amino acids. CDR3 bases: TGTGCCAGCAGTTACGGGCAGGGGGGATCCTACGAGCAGTACTTC. This encodes CASSYGQGGSYEQYF.

CDR3 in DNA: TGCGCCAGCAGCCAAGGGTTGGAGGCTCCCTACGAGCAGTACTTC. Protein sequence: CASSQGLEAPYEQYF. The gene calls are TRBV4-1 and TRBJ2-7; D might be TRBD2 (5 bases). The CDR3 loop spans 15 amino acids. Germline-derived CDR1 and CDR2 are MGHRA and YSYEKL. Trimming removed 1 base at V and 2 bases at J, with 12 bases between.

The chain uses TRBV2 and TRBJ1-1; D is undetermined. The CDR3 loop spans 13 amino acids. V was trimmed by 8 bases and J by 4 bases, leaving 14 bases between them. The germline V gene has CDR1 SNHLY and CDR2 FYNNEI. The CDR3 nucleotides are TGTGCCAGCGCCCTGGACGGCGGCACTGAAGCTTTCTTT. It is translated as CASALDGGTEAFF.

This chain links TRBV11-2 with TRBJ1-2; possibly TRBD1 for D (5 bases). Trimming stripped 1 base from V and 2 bases from J, with 11 bases between. Germline V gene sequence: CDR1 SGHAT, CDR2 FQNNGV. CDR3 length: 15 amino acids. The chain's CDR3 is CASSLGTGLNYGYTF. The CDR3 DNA is TGTGCCAGCAGCTTAGGTACAGGCCTCAACTATGGCTACACCTTC. The full variable domain, rest sourced from reference TRBV11-2 and TRBJ1-2, is EAGVAQSPRYKIIEKRQSVAFWCNPISGHATLYWYQQILGQGPKLLIQFQNNGVVDDSQLPKDRFSAERLKGVDSTLKIQPAKLEDSAVYLCASSLGTGLNYGYTFGSGTRLTVV.

The gene calls are TRBV7-3 and TRBJ2-3; D is unresolved. This CDR3 has 15 amino acids. V was clipped by 3 bases and J by 0 bases, with 10 bases between them. Germline-derived CDR1 and CDR2 are SGHTA and FQGTGA. As DNA, the CDR3 is TGTGCCAGCAGCTTTATCGGCGGTAGCACAGATACGCAGTATTTT. Protein sequence: CASSFIGGSTDTQYF.